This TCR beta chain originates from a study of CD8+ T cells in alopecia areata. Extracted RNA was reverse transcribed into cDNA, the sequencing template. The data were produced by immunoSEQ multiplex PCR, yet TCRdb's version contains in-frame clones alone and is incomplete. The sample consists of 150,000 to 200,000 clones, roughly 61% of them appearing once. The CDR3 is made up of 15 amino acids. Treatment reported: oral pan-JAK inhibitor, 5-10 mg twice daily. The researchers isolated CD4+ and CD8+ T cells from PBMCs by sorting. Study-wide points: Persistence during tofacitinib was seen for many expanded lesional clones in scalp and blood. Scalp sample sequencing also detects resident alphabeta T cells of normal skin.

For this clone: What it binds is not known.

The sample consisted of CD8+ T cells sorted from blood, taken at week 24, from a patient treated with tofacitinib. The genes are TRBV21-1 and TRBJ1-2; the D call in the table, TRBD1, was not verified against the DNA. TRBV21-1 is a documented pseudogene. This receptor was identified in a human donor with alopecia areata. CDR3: CASSKGFGQVCGYTF. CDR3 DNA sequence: TGTGCCAGCAGCAAAGGATTTGGACAGGTCTGTGGCTACACCTTC.